The subject of this entry is one T cell receptor (beta chain). What it binds is not known. These data originate in a study of PD-1 blockade in classical Hodgkin lymphoma. For the study at large: Each patient was given nivolumab 3 mg/kg through a vein every 2 weeks. Findings and caveats of the study: The study found complete responders had baseline diversity similar to newly diagnosed patients.

CDR1 and CDR2 (germline): LGHNA, YSLEER. CDR3 length equals 14 residues. The V segment lost 3 bases and the J segment 8 bases; nucleotides outside the gene matches: 9. The repertoire was sequenced with immunoSEQ multiplex PCR; TCRdb's copy has only in-frame clones and lacks some. The sample consists of approximately 36,000 clones, approximately 69% of them appearing once. The patients all showed relapse after autologous stem cell transplantation, while their brentuximab vedotin exposure varied. Complete response, partial response or progressive disease was each patient's best response. The clonotype was recovered from a human donor with classical Hodgkin lymphoma. Here the sequenced sample was peripheral blood mononuclear cells (PBMCs), taken before the second cycle of nivolumab. V and J are TRBV4-3 and TRBJ1-1; 7 nucleotides align to TRBD1. Here the CDR3 reads CASSQGQSVSEAFF. CDR3 in DNA: TGCGCCAGCAGCCAGGGACAGTCCGTTTCCGAAGCTTTCTTT.